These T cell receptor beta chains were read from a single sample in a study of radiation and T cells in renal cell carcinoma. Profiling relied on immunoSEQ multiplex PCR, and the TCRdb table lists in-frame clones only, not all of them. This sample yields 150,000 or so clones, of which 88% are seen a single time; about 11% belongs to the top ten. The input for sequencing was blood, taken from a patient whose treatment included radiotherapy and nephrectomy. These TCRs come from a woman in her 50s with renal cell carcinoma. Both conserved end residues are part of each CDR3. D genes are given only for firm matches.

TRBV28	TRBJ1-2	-	CASSPGPGYGYTF
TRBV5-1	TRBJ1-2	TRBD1	CASRGDSPYGYTF
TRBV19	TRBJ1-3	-	CASSIGLGRSSGNTIYF
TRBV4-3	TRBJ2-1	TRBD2	CASSQDITSGGSYNEQFF
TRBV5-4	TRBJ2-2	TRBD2	CASSLFKGLAANTGELFF
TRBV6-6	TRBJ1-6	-	CASSYDSLNSPLHF
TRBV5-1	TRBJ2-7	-	CASSLGAGVYEQYF
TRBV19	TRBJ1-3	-	CASRIGIGMRSSGNTIYF
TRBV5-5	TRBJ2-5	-	CASSSGTLGETQYF
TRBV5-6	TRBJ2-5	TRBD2	CASSPVGGAGGGQETQYF
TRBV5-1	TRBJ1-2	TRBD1	CASSLGGQGVGYTF
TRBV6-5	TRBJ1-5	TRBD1	CASRKQGGQPQHF
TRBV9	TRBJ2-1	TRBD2	CASSVDSGSYNEQFF
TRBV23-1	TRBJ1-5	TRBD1	CASSQATGGSGQPQHF
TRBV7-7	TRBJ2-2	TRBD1	CASSPGQGAIGELFF
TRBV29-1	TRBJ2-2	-	CSTRQHGDTGELFF
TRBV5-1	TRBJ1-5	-	CASSSGDPNQPQHF
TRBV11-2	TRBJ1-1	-	CASSFGVTEAFF
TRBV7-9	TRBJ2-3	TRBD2	CASSASGMGTDTQYF
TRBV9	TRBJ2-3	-	CASSVIGISTDTQYF
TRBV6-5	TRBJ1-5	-	CASRVAINQPQHF
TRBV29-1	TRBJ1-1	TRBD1	CSVAYSGTADTEAFF
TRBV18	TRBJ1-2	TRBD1	CASSPGDRGQINYGYTF
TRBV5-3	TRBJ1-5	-	CARSLGREGQPQHF
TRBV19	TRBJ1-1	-	CASSLPGAPNTEAFF
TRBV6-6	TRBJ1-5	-	CAITIRVGQPQHF
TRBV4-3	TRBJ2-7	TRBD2	CASSPGRAGSYEQYF
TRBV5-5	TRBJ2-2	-	CASSLRGPREFEELFF
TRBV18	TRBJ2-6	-	CASSPRETGVSGANVLTF
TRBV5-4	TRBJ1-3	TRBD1	CASSLGPTGQGNTIYF
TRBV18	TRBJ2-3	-	CASSPPNTDTQYF
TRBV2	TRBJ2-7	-	CASSPDLSYEQYF
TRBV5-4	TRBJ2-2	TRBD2	CASSLDTSGGTGELFF
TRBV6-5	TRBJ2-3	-	CASSYNTDTQYF
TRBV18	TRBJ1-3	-	CASSPDLGPNTIYF
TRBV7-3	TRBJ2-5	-	CASSHDPSGETQYF
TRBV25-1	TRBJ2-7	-	CASSELVSYEQYF
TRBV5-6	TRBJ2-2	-	CASSLGSQIVGELFF
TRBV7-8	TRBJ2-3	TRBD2	CASSLQTSGGSDTQYF
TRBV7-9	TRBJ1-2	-	CASSPGPRVYTF
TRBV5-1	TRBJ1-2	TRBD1	CASSMDRGRDGYTF
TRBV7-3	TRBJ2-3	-	CASSPGGGSTDTQYF
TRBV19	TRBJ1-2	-	CASTYREKGGYTF
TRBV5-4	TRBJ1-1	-	CASSLGAENTEAFF
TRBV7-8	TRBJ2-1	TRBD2	CASTSLAVYNEQFF
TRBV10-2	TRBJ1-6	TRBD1	CASSESQTGGDSPLHF
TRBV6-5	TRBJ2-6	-	CASSYQPSSGANVLTF
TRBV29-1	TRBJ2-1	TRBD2	CSGASGNEQFF
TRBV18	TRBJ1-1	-	CASSPPIAEAFF
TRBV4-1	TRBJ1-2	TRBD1	CASSQRTGGLYPYGYTF
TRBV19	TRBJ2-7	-	CASSSRTLYPSYEQYF
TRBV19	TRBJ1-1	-	CASSIPRGGRGMNTEAFF
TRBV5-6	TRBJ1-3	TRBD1	CASSLGGQGPGNTIYF